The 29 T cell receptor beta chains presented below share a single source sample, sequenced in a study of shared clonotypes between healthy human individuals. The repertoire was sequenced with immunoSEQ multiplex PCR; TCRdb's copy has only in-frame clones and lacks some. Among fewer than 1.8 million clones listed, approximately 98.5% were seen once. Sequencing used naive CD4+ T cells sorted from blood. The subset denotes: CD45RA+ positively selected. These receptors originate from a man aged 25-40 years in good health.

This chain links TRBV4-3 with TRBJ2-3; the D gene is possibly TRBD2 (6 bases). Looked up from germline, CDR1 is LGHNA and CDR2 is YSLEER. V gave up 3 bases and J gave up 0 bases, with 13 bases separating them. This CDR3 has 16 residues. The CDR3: CASSHGIAASTDTQYF. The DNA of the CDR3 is TGCGCCAGCAGCCATGGAATAGCGGCTAGCACAGATACGCAGTATTTT.

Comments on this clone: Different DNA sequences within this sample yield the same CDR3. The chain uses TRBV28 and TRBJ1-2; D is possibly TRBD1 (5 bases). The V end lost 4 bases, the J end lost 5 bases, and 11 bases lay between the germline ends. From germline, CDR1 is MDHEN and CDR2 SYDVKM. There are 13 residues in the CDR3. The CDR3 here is CASSSGTLYGYTF. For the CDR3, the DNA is TGTGCCAGCAGTTCCGGGACGTTATATGGCTACACCTTC.

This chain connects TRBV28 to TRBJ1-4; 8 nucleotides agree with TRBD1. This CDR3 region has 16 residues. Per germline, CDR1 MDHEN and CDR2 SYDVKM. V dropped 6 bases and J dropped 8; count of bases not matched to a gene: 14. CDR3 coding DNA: TGTGCCAGCAGCCGTAGACAGGGGAGGTCACACGAAAAACTGTTTTTT. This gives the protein CASSRRQGRSHEKLFF.

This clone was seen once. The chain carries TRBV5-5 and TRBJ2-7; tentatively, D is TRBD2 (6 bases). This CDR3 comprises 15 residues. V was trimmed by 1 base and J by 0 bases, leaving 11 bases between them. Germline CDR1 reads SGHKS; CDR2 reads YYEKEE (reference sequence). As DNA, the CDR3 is TGTGCCAGCAGCTTGTCTGGGACTGCCTCCTACGAGCAGTACTTC. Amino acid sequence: CASSLSGTASYEQYF.

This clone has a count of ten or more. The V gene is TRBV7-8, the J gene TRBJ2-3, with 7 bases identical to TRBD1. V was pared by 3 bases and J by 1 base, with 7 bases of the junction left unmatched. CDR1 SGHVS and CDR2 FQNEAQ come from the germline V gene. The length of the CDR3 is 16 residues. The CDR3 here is CASSLYQGDGTDTQYF. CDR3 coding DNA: TGTGCCAGCAGCTTGTACCAGGGGGACGGCACAGATACGCAGTATTTT. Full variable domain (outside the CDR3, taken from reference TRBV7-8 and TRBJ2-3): GAGVSQSPRYKVAKRGQDVALRCDPISGHVSLFWYQQALGQGPEFLTYFQNEAQLDKSGLPSDRFFAERPEGSVSTLKIQRTQQEDSAVYLCASSLYQGDGTDTQYFGPGTRLTVL.

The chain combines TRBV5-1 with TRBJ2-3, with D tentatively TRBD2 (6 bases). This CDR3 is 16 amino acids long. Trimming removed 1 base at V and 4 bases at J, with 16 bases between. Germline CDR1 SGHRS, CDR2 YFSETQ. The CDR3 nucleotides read TGCGCCAGCAGCTTGTTCGACGCCTCGGGGGCAGATACGCAGTATTTT. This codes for CASSLFDASGADTQYF. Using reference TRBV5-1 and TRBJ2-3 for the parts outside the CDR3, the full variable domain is KAGVTQTPRYLIKTRGQQVTLSCSPISGHRSVSWYQQTPGQGLQFLFEYFSETQRNKGNFPGRFSGRQFSNSRSEMNVSTLELGDSALYLCASSLFDASGADTQYFGPGTRLTVL.

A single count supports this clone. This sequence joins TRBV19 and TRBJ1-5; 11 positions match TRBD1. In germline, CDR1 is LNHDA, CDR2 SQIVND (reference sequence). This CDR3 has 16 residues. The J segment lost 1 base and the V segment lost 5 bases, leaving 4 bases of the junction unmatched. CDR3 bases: TGTGCCAGTAGTGGACAGGGGGCCGGGAGCAATCAGCCCCAGCATTTT. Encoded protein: CASSGQGAGSNQPQHF.

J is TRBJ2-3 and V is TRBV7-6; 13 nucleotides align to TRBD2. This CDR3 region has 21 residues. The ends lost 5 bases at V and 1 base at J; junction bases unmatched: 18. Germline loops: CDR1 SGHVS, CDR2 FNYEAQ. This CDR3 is CASSRRTSGSPPVTGTDTQYF. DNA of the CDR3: TGTGCCAGCAGCCGACGGACTAGCGGGAGTCCACCCGTTACCGGCACAGATACGCAGTATTTT.

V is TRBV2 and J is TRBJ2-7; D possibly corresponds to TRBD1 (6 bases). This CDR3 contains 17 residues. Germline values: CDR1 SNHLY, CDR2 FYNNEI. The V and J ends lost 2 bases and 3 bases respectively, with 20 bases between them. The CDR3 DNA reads TGTGCCAGCAGTGAAATTAGGGGGTCTCCGTTCCACTACGAGCAGTACTTC. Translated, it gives CASSEIRGSPFHYEQYF.

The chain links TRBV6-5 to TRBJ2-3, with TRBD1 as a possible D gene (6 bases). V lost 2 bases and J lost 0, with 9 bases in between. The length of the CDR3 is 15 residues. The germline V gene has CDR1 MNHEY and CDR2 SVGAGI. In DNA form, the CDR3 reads TGTGCCAGCAGTTACGGACAGCCAAGCACAGATACGCAGTATTTT. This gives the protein CASSYGQPSTDTQYF.

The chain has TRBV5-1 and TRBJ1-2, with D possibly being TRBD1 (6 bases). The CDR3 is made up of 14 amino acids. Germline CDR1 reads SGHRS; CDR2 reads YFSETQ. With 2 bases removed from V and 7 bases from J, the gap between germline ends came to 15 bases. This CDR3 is CASSFLDSGSGYTF. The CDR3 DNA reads TGCGCCAGCAGCTTCCTGGACAGCGGGTCTGGCTACACCTTC. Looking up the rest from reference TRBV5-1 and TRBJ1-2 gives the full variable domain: KAGVTQTPRYLIKTRGQQVTLSCSPISGHRSVSWYQQTPGQGLQFLFEYFSETQRNKGNFPGRFSGRQFSNSRSEMNVSTLELGDSALYLCASSFLDSGSGYTFGSGTRLTVV.

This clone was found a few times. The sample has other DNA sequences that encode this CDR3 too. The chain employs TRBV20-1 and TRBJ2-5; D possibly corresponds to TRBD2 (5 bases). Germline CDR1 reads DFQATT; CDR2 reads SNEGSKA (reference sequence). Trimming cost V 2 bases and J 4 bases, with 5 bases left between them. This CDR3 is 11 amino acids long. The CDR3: CSARLAETQYF. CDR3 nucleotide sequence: TGCAGTGCTAGACTAGCAGAGACCCAGTACTTC.

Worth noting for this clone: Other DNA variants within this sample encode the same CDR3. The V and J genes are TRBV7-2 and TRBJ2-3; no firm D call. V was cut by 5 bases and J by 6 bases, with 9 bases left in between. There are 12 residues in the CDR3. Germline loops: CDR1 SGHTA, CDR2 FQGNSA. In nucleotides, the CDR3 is TGTGCCAGCAGCCCACCTACGGATACGCAGTATTTT. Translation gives CASSPPTDTQYF.

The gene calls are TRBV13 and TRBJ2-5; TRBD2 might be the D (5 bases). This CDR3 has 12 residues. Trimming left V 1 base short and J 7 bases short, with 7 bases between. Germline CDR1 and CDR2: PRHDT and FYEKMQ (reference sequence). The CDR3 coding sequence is TGTGCCAGCAGCTTAGCGGGGTCGACCCAGTACTTC. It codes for CASSLAGSTQYF.

This CDR3 reads CASSAGPSESYEQYF. The CDR3 DNA reads as TGCGCCAGCAGCGCTGGACCCAGTGAATCCTACGAGCAGTACTTC. This sequence joins TRBV5-1 and TRBJ2-7; D not certain. Germline CDR1 SGHRS, CDR2 YFSETQ. The V end lost 4 bases, the J end lost 1 base, and 15 bases lay between the germline ends. The CDR3 totals 15 residues.

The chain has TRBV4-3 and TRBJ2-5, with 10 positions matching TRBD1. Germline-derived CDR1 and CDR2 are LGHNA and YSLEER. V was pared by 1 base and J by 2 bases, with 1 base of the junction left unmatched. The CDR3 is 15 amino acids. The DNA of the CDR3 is TGCGCCAGCAGCCAAGGACAGGGGGCGCAAGAGACCCAGTACTTC. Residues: CASSQGQGAQETQYF.

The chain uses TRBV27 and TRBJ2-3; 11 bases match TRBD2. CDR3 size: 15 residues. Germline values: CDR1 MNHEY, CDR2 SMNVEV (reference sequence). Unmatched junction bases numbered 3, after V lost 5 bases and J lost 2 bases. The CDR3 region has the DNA TGTGCCAGCAGTAGGACTAGCGGGTACACAGATACGCAGTATTTT. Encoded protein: CASSRTSGYTDTQYF.

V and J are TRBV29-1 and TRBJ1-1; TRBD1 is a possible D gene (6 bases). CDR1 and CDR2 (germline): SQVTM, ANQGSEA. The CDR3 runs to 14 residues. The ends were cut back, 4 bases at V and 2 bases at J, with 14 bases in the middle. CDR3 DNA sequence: TGCAGCGTTGGTTTGACAGGAATTAACACTGAAGCTTTCTTT. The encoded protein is CSVGLTGINTEAFF. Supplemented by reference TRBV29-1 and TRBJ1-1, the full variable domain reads SAVISQKPSRDICQRGTSLTIQCQVDSQVTMMFWYRQQPGQSLTLIATANQGSEATYESGFVIDKFPISRPNLTFSTLTVSNMSPEDSSIYLCSVGLTGINTEAFFGQGTRLTVV.

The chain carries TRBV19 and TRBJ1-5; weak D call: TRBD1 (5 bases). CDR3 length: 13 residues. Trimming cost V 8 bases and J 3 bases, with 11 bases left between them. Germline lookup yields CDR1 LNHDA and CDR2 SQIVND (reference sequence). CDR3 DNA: TGTGCCAGTGGGGGGACGGTCAATCAGCCCCAGCATTTT. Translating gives CASGGTVNQPQHF.

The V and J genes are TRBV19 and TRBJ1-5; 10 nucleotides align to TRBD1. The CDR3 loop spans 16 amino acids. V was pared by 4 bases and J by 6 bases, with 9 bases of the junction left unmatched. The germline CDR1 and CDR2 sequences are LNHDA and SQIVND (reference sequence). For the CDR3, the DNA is TGTGCCAGTAGTAGATTTAGGGACAGGGGCGGTCAGCCCCAGCATTTT. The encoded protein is CASSRFRDRGGQPQHF.

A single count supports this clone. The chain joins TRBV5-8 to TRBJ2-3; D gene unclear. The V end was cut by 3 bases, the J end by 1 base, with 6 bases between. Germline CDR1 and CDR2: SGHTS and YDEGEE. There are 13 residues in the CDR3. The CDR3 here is CASSSRRTDTQYF. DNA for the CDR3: TGTGCCAGCAGCTCCCGCCGCACAGATACGCAGTATTTT.

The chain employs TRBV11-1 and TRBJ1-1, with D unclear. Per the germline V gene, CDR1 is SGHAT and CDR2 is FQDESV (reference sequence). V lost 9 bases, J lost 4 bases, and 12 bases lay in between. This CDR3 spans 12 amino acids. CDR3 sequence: CASSPTTTEAFF. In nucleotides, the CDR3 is TGTGCCAGTTCCCCCACTACCACTGAAGCTTTCTTT.

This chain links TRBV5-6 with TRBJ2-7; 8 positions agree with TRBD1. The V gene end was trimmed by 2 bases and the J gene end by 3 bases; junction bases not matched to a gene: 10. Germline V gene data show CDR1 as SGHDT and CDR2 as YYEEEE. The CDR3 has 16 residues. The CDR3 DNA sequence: TGTGCCAGCAGCTTTTCCCCGACAGGGGCGGGCTACGAGCAGTACTTC. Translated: CASSFSPTGAGYEQYF.

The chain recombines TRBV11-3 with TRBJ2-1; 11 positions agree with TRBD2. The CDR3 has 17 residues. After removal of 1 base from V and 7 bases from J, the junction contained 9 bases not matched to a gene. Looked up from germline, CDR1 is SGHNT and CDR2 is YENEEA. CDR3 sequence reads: CASSLGPTSGRGNEQFF. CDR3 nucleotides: TGTGCCAGCAGCTTAGGTCCTACTAGCGGGAGAGGGAATGAGCAGTTCTTC. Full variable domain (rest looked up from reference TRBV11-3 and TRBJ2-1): EAGVVQSPRYKIIEKKQPVAFWCNPISGHNTLYWYLQNLGQGPELLIRYENEEAVDDSQLPKDRFSAERLKGVDSTLKIQPAELGDSAVYLCASSLGPTSGRGNEQFFGPGTRLTVL.

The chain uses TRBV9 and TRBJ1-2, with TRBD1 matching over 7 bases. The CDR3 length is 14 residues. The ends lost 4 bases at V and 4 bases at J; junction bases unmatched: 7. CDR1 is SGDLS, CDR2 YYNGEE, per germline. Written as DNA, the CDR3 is TGTGCCAGCAGCCCACGGACAGGACTCTATGGCTACACCTTC. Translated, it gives CASSPRTGLYGYTF.

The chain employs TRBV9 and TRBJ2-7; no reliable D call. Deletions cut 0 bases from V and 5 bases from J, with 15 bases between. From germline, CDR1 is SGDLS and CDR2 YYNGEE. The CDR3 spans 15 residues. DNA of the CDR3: TGTGCCAGCAGCGTAGCGGGCGCGCCGGTACACGAGCAGTACTTC. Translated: CASSVAGAPVHEQYF.

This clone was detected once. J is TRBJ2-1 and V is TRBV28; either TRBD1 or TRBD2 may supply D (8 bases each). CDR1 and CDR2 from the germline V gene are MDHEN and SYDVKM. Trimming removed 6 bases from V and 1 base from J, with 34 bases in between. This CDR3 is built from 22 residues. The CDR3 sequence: CASRDRDRSWREASWSYNEQFF. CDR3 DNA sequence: TGTGCCAGCAGGGACCGGGACAGGAGTTGGCGGGAGGCCTCATGGTCCTACAATGAGCAGTTCTTC.

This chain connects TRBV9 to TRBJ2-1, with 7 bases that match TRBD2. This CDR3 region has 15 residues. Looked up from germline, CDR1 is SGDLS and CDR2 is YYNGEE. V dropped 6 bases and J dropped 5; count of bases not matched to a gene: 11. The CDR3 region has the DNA TGTGCCAGCACCCCAACGGGGAGGGCAGACAATGAGCAGTTCTTC. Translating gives CASTPTGRADNEQFF.

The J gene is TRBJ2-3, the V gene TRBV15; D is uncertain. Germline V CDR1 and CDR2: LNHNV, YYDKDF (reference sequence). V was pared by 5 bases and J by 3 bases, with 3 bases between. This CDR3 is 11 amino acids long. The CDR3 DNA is TGTGCCACCAGCCAAACAGATACGCAGTATTTT. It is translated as CATSQTDTQYF.